One and the same sample provided the 16 T cell receptor beta chains below, sequenced in a study of cytomegalovirus exposure and HLA in healthy donors. This PCR relied on a set of 60 Vbeta primers and 13 Jbeta primers. Assay: immunoSEQ multiplex PCR; the TCRdb copy retains only in-frame clones and omits some. The data hold fewer than 200,000 clones, with roughly four fifths observed a single time. Sequenced material: PBMCs. The source of these receptors is a man between 50 and 59 years old in good health and CMV-seronegative.

The V call is TRBV10-3, the J call TRBJ1-6; 7 nucleotides agree with TRBD1. The CDR3 is 16 amino acids. The germline CDR1 and CDR2 sequences are ENHRY and SYGVKD. Losses at the gene ends were 2 bases for V and 7 bases for J; bases not matched to a gene: 8. The CDR3 DNA reads TGTGCCATCAGTGAGACTGCCGGGACAGTGAATTCACCCCTCCACTTT. Translated, it gives CAISETAGTVNSPLHF.

The chain carries TRBV6-5 and TRBJ2-3, with TRBD2 identical over 14 bases. Germline CDR1 is MNHEY and CDR2 is SVGAGI. V lost 6 bases, J lost 9 bases, and 2 bases stayed unmatched. CDR3 size: 13 residues. The CDR3 is CASRGLAGETQYF. The CDR3 nucleotides are TGTGCCAGCAGGGGACTAGCGGGAGAAACGCAGTATTTT.

This chain connects TRBV9 to TRBJ1-4; TRBD1 might be the D (5 bases). With 1 base removed from V and 5 bases from J, the gap between germline ends came to 15 bases. Per germline, CDR1 SGDLS and CDR2 YYNGEE. The CDR3 runs to 16 residues. This CDR3 reads CASSVRGASLNEKLFF. The CDR3 DNA reads TGTGCCAGCAGCGTACGTGGGGCGAGTCTGAATGAAAAACTGTTTTTT.

The table lists this clone with a count of one. This chain connects TRBV4-2 to TRBJ2-7; 14 bases map to TRBD2. Germline CDR1 reads LGHNA; CDR2 reads YNFKEQ. The V and J ends lost 5 bases and 0 bases, in that order; junction bases with no gene match: 9. The CDR3 totals 18 residues. The CDR3 spells CASSSRLAGGESSYEQYF. The CDR3 nucleotides are TGTGCCAGCAGCTCCAGACTAGCGGGGGGGGAAAGCTCCTACGAGCAGTACTTC.

This clone was seen more than once but under ten times. Other DNA sequences in the sample encode the same CDR3. The V gene is TRBV9, the J gene TRBJ2-7, with 7 bases lining up with TRBD2. CDR1 is SGDLS, CDR2 YYNGEE, per germline. After removal of 4 bases from V and 4 bases from J, the junction contained 8 bases not matched to a gene. This CDR3 is 14 amino acids long. The CDR3 sequence: CASSPRGIGYEQYF. The CDR3 DNA follows: TGTGCCAGCAGCCCGCGGGGGATCGGATACGAGCAGTACTTC.

This rearrangement joins TRBV6-1 to TRBJ2-2, with TRBD2 matching 7 bases. With 4 bases clipped from V and 2 bases from J, the junction kept 10 bases outside the gene matches. Germline V gene sequence: CDR1 MNHNS, CDR2 SASEGT. The CDR3 loop spans 17 amino acids. CDR3 DNA: TGTGCCAGCAGTGCGACGGGGGGAAACGGAAACACCGGGGAGCTGTTTTTT. Amino acids: CASSATGGNGNTGELFF.

V gene TRBV30 combines with J gene TRBJ1-4; no clear D. Per germline, CDR1 GTSNPN and CDR2 SVGIG (reference sequence). V gave up 0 bases and J gave up 7 bases, with 12 bases separating them. The CDR3 runs 14 residues. The CDR3 protein is CAWSVSGLFEKLFF. The CDR3 DNA follows: TGTGCCTGGAGTGTTTCCGGGTTATTTGAAAAACTGTTTTTT.

V is TRBV16 and J is TRBJ1-6; D is ambiguous. The germline V gene encodes CDR1 KGHSY and CDR2 FQNENV. V lost 1 base to trimming and J lost 16 bases, with 14 bases between them. The CDR3 has 13 amino acids. The CDR3 is CASSQLRETQLHF. In DNA, the CDR3 is TGTGCCAGCAGCCAATTAAGGGAGACCCAGCTCCACTTT.

This chain uses TRBV11-2 with TRBJ2-1; D possibly corresponds to TRBD1 (5 bases). V was pared by 0 bases and J by 4 bases, with 10 bases between. The CDR3 loop spans 15 amino acids. The germline CDR1 and CDR2 sequences are SGHAT and FQNNGV. The CDR3 reads CASSLDGQGYNEQFF. In DNA, the CDR3 is TGTGCCAGCAGCTTAGATGGTCAGGGATACAATGAGCAGTTCTTC.

The CDR3 loop reads CASSLDGGQTLAKNIQYF. The DNA of the CDR3 is TGTGCCAGCAGCTTAGATGGGGGACAGACGTTAGCCAAAAACATTCAGTACTTC. The rearrangement uses TRBV7-9 and TRBJ2-4; 7 bases are a match to TRBD1. CDR1 and CDR2 (germline): SEHNR, FQNEAQ (reference sequence). V was pared by 1 base and J by 0 bases, with 9 bases of the junction left unmatched. This CDR3 spans 18 amino acids.

The V call is TRBV6-1, the J call TRBJ2-7, with 7 bases aligning to TRBD1. Unmatched junction bases numbered 8, after V lost 3 bases and J lost 0 bases. The germline gives CDR1 MNHNS, CDR2 SASEGT. The CDR3 runs 16 residues. As DNA, the CDR3 is TGTGCCAGCAGTGAGCCAGGGGGAAGGCTCTCCTACGAGCAGTACTTC. Protein product: CASSEPGGRLSYEQYF.

This clone was found once. The genes are TRBV15 and TRBJ2-5; TRBD1 aligns across 8 bases. The J call may be mistaken, given a closer DNA end match to TRBJ2-7. This CDR3 has 15 residues. Germline V CDR1 and CDR2: LNHNV, YYDKDF (reference sequence). The CDR3 loop reads CATSRDPGGENEQYF. The DNA of the CDR3 is TGTGCCACCAGCAGAGATCCAGGGGGCGAGAACGAGCAGTACTTC.

This clone is a singleton in its sample. V usage is TRBV19 and J usage is TRBJ1-5; TRBD1 agrees at 8 bases. The germline V gene has CDR1 LNHDA and CDR2 SQIVND (reference sequence). CDR3 length: 16 residues. Unmatched junction bases numbered 13, after V lost 8 bases and J lost 4 bases. The CDR3 is CASHRGRGRDNQPQHF. Here the CDR3 DNA reads TGTGCCAGTCACCGGGGCAGGGGGCGCGATAATCAGCCCCAGCATTTT.

This clone was detected only once. This chain links TRBV4-3 with TRBJ2-3, with TRBD2 as a possible D gene (7 bases). CDR1 and CDR2 (germline): LGHNA, YSLEER. The CDR3 runs 18 residues. V lost 3 bases and J lost 0, with 19 bases in between. CDR3 DNA: TGCGCCAGCAGCCAGGAACCTTTCGGGGGGCTAAGCACAGATACGCAGTATTTT. Its translation is CASSQEPFGGLSTDTQYF.

The chain joins TRBV9 to TRBJ1-4; D remains ambiguous. V lost 1 base to trimming and J lost 2 bases, with 18 bases between them. The CDR3 runs to 18 residues. Germline CDR1 and CDR2: SGDLS and YYNGEE. DNA of the CDR3: TGTGCCAGCAGCGTAAGGCCCTGGGAGCGGGCGACTAATGAAAAACTGTTTTTT. Translated, it gives CASSVRPWERATNEKLFF.

This clone was counted a few times. V and J are TRBV6-5 and TRBJ2-1; 8 bases fit TRBD2. Germline lookup yields CDR1 MNHEY and CDR2 SVGAGI. V shed 10 bases, J shed 7 bases, and the junction held 12 bases outside the gene matches. This CDR3 spans 14 amino acids. The CDR3 loop is CATNTRGGPNEQFF. The CDR3 DNA sequence: TGTGCCACGAATACACGGGGGGGACCGAATGAGCAGTTCTTC.